These 19 T cell receptor beta chains were all obtained from the same sample, sequenced in a study of cytomegalovirus exposure and HLA in healthy donors. The PCR used 60 Vbeta and 13 Jbeta primers. Using immunoSEQ multiplex PCR, the repertoire was profiled, and TCRdb retains in-frame clones only, with some absent. The top ten clones hold more than 2% of a sample with 110,000 to 150,000 clones, approximately 80% of them seen once. Source material: PBMCs. The receptors were gathered from a boy aged 2 to 9 in good health and CMV-seronegative.

This clone was seen a few times. V and J are TRBV5-4 and TRBJ1-1; D perhaps matches TRBD1 (6 bases). The germline V and J ends were trimmed by 4 bases and 4 bases, with 11 bases remaining between them. The CDR3 has 13 residues. Germline CDR1 SGHNT, CDR2 YYREEE (reference sequence). This CDR3 is CASSQTGSTEAFF. The CDR3 DNA sequence: TGTGCCAGCAGCCAAACAGGGAGCACTGAAGCTTTCTTT.

Here the CDR3 DNA reads TGTGCCAGCAGCTTACTCCGGGACAGGGTCACTGAAGCTTTCTTT. Translation gives CASSLLRDRVTEAFF. The chain links TRBV5-6 to TRBJ1-1; TRBD1 aligns across 9 bases. This CDR3 region has 15 residues. Germline V gene lookup returns CDR1 SGHDT and CDR2 YYEEEE. With V trimmed by 2 bases and J by 4 bases, 6 bases remained unmatched. The whole variable domain, remainder taken from reference TRBV5-6 and TRBJ1-1, is DAGVTQSPTHLIKTRGQQVTLRCSPKSGHDTVSWYQQALGQGPQFIFQYYEEEERQRGNFPDRFSGHQFPNYSSELNVNALLLGDSALYLCASSLLRDRVTEAFFGQGTRLTVV.

This clone was recorded once. This chain links TRBV15 with TRBJ1-6; possible D gene TRBD1, 5 bases. The germline V and J ends were trimmed by 2 bases and 10 bases, with 15 bases remaining between them. The CDR3 runs 15 residues. Looked up from germline, CDR1 is LNHNV and CDR2 is YYDKDF (reference sequence). The CDR3: CATSRRSQGGSPLHF. CDR3 nucleotides: TGTGCCACCAGCAGACGTTCCCAGGGAGGATCACCCCTCCACTTT. Drawing the rest from reference TRBV15 and TRBJ1-6, the complete variable domain is DAMVIQNPRYQVTQFGKPVTLSCSQTLNHNVMYWYQQKSSQAPKLLFHYYDKDFNNEADTPDNFQSRRPNTSFCFLDIRSPGLGDTAMYLCATSRRSQGGSPLHFGNGTRLTVT.

The DNA of the CDR3 is TGTGCCAGCAGCACCGACCGGGACAGAGAAGCTTTCTTT. This gives the protein CASSTDRDREAFF. The V and J genes are TRBV9 and TRBJ1-1; TRBD1 agrees at 7 bases. The V gene end was trimmed by 4 bases and the J gene end by 8 bases; junction bases not matched to a gene: 8. The CDR3 covers 13 residues. CDR1 SGDLS and CDR2 YYNGEE come from the germline V gene. Full variable domain (remainder filled in from reference TRBV9 and TRBJ1-1): DSGVTQTPKHLITATGQRVTLRCSPRSGDLSVYWYQQSLDQGLQFLIQYYNGEERAKGNILERFSAQQFPDLHSELNLSSLELGDSALYFCASSTDRDREAFFGQGTRLTVV.

CDR3 in amino acids: CASSLGPGGQQFF. The CDR3 DNA reads TGTGCCAGCAGCTTGGGTCCGGGGGGGCAGCAGTTCTTC. This rearrangement joins TRBV5-6 to TRBJ2-1, with TRBD2 matching 8 bases. The V gene end was trimmed by 0 bases and the J gene end by 11 bases; junction bases not matched to a gene: 4. The CDR3 contains 13 residues. The V gene's germline CDR1 is SGHDT and CDR2 YYEEEE.

The chain joins TRBV15 to TRBJ2-5; the match to TRBD2 covers 7 bases. The last part of the DNA fits TRBJ2-7 better; the J call may be wrong. This CDR3 has 13 amino acids. Per germline, CDR1 LNHNV and CDR2 YYDKDF (reference sequence). In DNA, the CDR3 is TGTGCCACCAGCCGACTAGCAACGGACGAGCAGTACTTC. It specifies CATSRLATDEQYF.

In DNA form, the CDR3 reads TGTGCCAGCAGCCGAGAGGGGACAGGGTACTACGAGCAGTACTTC. This encodes CASSREGTGYYEQYF. The chain has TRBV7-2 and TRBJ2-7, with TRBD1 matching over 9 bases. This CDR3 is built from 15 residues. V was clipped by 5 bases and J by 3 bases; unmatched bases: 8. CDR1 and CDR2 (germline): SGHTA, FQGNSA. Filled out from reference TRBV7-2 and TRBJ2-7, the complete variable domain reads GAGVSQSPSNKVTEKGKDVELRCDPISGHTALYWYRQSLGQGLEFLIYFQGNSAPDKSGLPSDRFSAERTGGSVSTLTIQRTQQEDSAVYLCASSREGTGYYEQYFGPGTRLTVT.

The chain couples TRBV30 to TRBJ1-4; TRBD1 might be the D (5 bases). V lost 5 bases and J lost 7, with 20 bases in between. The CDR3 runs 15 residues. Germline CDR1 reads GTSNPN; CDR2 reads SVGIG (reference sequence). The CDR3: CAWGLSGAGSEKLFF. The CDR3 nucleotides are TGTGCCTGGGGATTGAGTGGGGCCGGGAGTGAAAAACTGTTTTTT.

The CDR3 region has the DNA TGTGCCAGCAGTACGGGGTGGGTTAGTGATGAGCAGTTCTTC. This codes for CASSTGWVSDEQFF. The J gene is TRBJ2-1, the V gene TRBV2, with D maybe TRBD2 (5 bases). The CDR3 totals 14 residues. Looked up from germline, CDR1 is SNHLY and CDR2 is FYNNEI. Deletions cut 5 bases from V and 8 bases from J, with 16 bases between.

The rearrangement joins TRBV5-4 to TRBJ1-4; 7 bases fit TRBD1. Germline V gene lookup returns CDR1 SGHNT and CDR2 YYREEE (reference sequence). J gave up 3 bases and V 4 bases, and 9 bases lay outside the gene matches. This CDR3 region has 16 residues. Written as DNA, the CDR3 is TGTGCCAGCAGCCACAGAGGGGGCGCAGCTAATGAAAAACTGTTTTTT. It codes for CASSHRGGAANEKLFF.

The chain joins TRBV6-1 to TRBJ1-3, with a weak D call TRBD1 (6 bases). Germline values: CDR1 MNHNS, CDR2 SASEGT. Trimming cost V 9 bases and J 0 bases, with 9 bases left between them. The CDR3 is made up of 13 amino acids. The CDR3 region is CASLTGSGNTIYF. CDR3 nucleotide sequence: TGTGCCAGTTTGACAGGCTCTGGAAACACCATATATTTT.

CDR3 bases: TGTGCCATCAGTGGGAACAGGGGCTCAGATACGCAGTATTTT. As protein: CAISGNRGSDTQYF. The chain uses TRBV10-3 and TRBJ2-3; 7 nucleotides line up with TRBD1. Germline values: CDR1 ENHRY, CDR2 SYGVKD. The CDR3 totals 14 residues. V dropped 4 bases and J dropped 4; count of bases not matched to a gene: 5.

The rearrangement joins TRBV7-3 to TRBJ2-2; 9 nucleotides agree with TRBD1. The J segment lost 4 bases and the V segment lost 3 bases, leaving 9 bases of the junction unmatched. The CDR3 sequence is 17 residues long. Germline V gives CDR1 SGHTA, CDR2 FQGTGA. CDR3 sequence (DNA): TGTGCCAGCAGCTTCGCTACAGGGGGCGCGAGCACCGGGGAGCTGTTTTTT. This sequence encodes CASSFATGGASTGELFF.

The sample holds a few counts of this clone. The chain employs TRBV5-4 and TRBJ2-1; D gene ambiguous. The germline gives CDR1 SGHNT, CDR2 YYREEE (reference sequence). The germline V and J ends were trimmed by 3 bases and 6 bases, with 16 bases remaining between them. The CDR3 totals 15 residues. CDR3 protein: CASSSNSITVNEQFF. CDR3 bases: TGTGCCAGCAGCTCAAACTCCATAACCGTCAATGAGCAGTTCTTC.

The chain carries TRBV15 and TRBJ1-1, with a tentative D call TRBD1 (5 bases). This CDR3 contains 16 residues. Germline V gives CDR1 LNHNV, CDR2 YYDKDF (reference sequence). Trimming removed 0 bases at V and 4 bases at J, with 15 bases between. The CDR3 nucleotides are TGTGCCACCAGCAGAGATCTCCCCACAGGACGCACTGAAGCTTTCTTT. Translated: CATSRDLPTGRTEAFF.

The chain links TRBV4-1 to TRBJ1-5, with TRBD1 identical over 8 bases. This CDR3 has 15 amino acids. The ends lost 2 bases at V and 3 bases at J; junction bases unmatched: 3. Per the germline V gene, CDR1 is MGHRA and CDR2 is YSYEKL. The CDR3 loop is CASSQQQGVNQPQHF. The CDR3 DNA sequence: TGCGCCAGCAGCCAACAACAGGGGGTCAATCAGCCCCAGCATTTT.

This clone has only one observation. The chain joins TRBV18 to TRBJ1-1; tentatively, D is TRBD1 (6 bases). This CDR3 is 18 amino acids long. V lost 1 base to trimming and J lost 0 bases, with 18 bases between them. Germline assignment: CDR1 KGHSH and CDR2 LQKENI. The CDR3 DNA reads as TGTGCCAGCTCACCACTGTCAGGGGCACACCAAATGAACACTGAAGCTTTCTTT. Translating gives CASSPLSGAHQMNTEAFF.

This clone has a single count. This chain uses TRBV7-6 with TRBJ2-1; 10 bases are shared with TRBD2. This CDR3 has 16 residues. The V and J ends lost 5 bases and 7 bases, in that order; junction bases with no gene match: 11. The V gene's germline CDR1 is SGHVS and CDR2 FNYEAQ. CDR3 region: CASSQGASGGRNEQFF. The CDR3 DNA sequence: TGTGCCAGCAGCCAGGGGGCTAGCGGGGGCCGTAATGAGCAGTTCTTC. Full variable domain (rest looked up from reference TRBV7-6 and TRBJ2-1): GAGVSQSPRYKVTKRGQDVALRCDPISGHVSLYWYRQALGQGPEFLTYFNYEAQQDKSGLPNDRFSAERPEGSISTLTIQRTEQRDSAMYRCASSQGASGGRNEQFFGPGTRLTVL.

The chain combines TRBV15 with TRBJ2-7; D is perhaps TRBD2 (7 bases). Between the trimmed V and J ends, which lost 1 base and 0 bases, there was a span of 16 bases. This CDR3 has 17 residues. Per germline, CDR1 LNHNV and CDR2 YYDKDF (reference sequence). CDR3 sequence reads: CATSRGGGTANSYEQYF. In DNA, the CDR3 is TGTGCCACCAGCAGAGGGGGGGGCACAGCAAACTCCTACGAGCAGTACTTC.